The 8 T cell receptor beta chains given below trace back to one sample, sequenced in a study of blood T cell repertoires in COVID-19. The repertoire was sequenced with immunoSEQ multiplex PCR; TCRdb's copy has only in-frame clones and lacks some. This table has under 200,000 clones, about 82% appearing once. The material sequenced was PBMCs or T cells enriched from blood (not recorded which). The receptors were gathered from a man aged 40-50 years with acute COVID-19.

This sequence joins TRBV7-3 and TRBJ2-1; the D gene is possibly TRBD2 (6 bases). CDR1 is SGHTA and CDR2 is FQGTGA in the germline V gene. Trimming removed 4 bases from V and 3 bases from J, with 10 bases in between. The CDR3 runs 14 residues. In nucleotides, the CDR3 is TGTGCCAGCAGCTCAAAGGGACTCTACAATGAGCAGTTCTTC. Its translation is CASSSKGLYNEQFF.

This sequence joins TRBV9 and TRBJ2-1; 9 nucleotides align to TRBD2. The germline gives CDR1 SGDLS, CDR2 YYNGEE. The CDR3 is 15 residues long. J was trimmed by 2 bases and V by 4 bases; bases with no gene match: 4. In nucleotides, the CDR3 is TGTGCCAGCAGCTTACGACTAGCGGCCTACAATGAGCAGTTCTTC. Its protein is CASSLRLAAYNEQFF.

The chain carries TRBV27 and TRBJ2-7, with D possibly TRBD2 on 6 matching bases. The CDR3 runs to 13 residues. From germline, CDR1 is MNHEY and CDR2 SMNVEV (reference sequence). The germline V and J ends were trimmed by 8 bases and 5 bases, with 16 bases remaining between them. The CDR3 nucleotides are TGTGCCAGCCAGGGACTCCCCGTGGACGAGCAGTACTTC. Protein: CASQGLPVDEQYF.

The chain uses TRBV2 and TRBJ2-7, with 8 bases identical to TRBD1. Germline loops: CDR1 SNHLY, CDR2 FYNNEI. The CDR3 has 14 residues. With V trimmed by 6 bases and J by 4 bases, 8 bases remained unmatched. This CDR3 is CASRGGRGRYEQYF. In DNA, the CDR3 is TGTGCCAGCAGGGGTGGCAGGGGGCGTTACGAGCAGTACTTC.

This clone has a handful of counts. The CDR3, as DNA: TGTGCCAGCAGTCCCACGGCGGCAGACTACGAGCAGTACTTC. Translation: CASSPTAADYEQYF. This chain links TRBV5-4 with TRBJ2-7; D is ambiguous. Germline-derived CDR1 and CDR2 are SGHNT and YYREEE (reference sequence). V was pared by 5 bases and J by 3 bases, with 15 bases between. The CDR3 is 14 amino acids.

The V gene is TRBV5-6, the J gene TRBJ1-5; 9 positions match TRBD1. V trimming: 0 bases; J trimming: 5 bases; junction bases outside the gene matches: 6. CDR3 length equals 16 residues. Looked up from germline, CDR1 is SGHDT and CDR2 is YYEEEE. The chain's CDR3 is CASSLVGTGSDQPQHF. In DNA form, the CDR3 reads TGTGCCAGCAGCTTGGTGGGGACAGGGAGCGATCAGCCCCAGCATTTT. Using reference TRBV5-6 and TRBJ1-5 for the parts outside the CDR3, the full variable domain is DAGVTQSPTHLIKTRGQQVTLRCSPKSGHDTVSWYQQALGQGPQFIFQYYEEEERQRGNFPDRFSGHQFPNYSSELNVNALLLGDSALYLCASSLVGTGSDQPQHFGDGTRLSIL.

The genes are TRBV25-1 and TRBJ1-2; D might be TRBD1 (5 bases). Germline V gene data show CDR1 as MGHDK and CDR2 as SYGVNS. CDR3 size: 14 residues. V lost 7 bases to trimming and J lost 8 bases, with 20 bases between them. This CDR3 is CASTQTEGIGGYTF. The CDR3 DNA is TGTGCCAGCACCCAGACGGAGGGGATAGGGGGCTACACCTTC.

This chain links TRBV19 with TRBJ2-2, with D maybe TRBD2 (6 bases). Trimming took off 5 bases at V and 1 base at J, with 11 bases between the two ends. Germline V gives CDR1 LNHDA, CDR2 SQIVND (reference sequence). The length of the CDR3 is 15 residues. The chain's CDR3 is CASSLRLGNTGELFF. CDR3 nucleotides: TGTGCCAGTAGTCTAAGACTAGGGAACACCGGGGAGCTGTTTTTT.